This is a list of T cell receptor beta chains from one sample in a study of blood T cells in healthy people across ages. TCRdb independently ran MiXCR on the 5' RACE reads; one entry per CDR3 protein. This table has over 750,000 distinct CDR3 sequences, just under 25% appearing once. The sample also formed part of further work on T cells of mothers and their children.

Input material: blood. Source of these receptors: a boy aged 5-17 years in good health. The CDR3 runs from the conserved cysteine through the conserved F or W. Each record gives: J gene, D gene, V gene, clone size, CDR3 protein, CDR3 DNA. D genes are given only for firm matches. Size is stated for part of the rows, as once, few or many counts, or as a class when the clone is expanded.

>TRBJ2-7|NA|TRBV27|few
CASSYGRSYEQYF
TGTGCCAGCAGCTACGGACGGAGCTACGAGCAGTACTTC
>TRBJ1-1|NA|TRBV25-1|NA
CASTGGGTNAEAFF
TGTGCCAGCACTGGGGGGGGGACGAACGCTGAAGCTTTCTTT
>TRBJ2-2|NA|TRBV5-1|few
CASRDTGAANTGELFF
TGCGCCAGCAGGGATACTGGTGCAGCGAACACCGGGGAGCTGTTTTTT
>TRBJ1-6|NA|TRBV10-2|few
CASSDRGMWTPLHF
TGCGCCAGCAGTGATAGGGGGATGTGGACACCCCTCCACTTT
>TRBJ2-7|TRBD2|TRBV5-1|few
CASSVGRAGDGYEQYF
TGCGCCAGCAGCGTGGGCCGCGCGGGAGACGGTTACGAGCAGTACTTC
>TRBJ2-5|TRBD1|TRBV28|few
CASSSGDRAQETQYF
TGTGCCAGCAGTTCCGGGGACAGGGCTCAAGAGACCCAGTACTTC
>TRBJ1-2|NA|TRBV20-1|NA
CSARGAGPDNYGYTF
TGCAGTGCTAGAGGGGCGGGGCCTGATAACTATGGCTACACCTTC
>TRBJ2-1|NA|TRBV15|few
CATSRDIGDNEQFF
TGTGCCACCAGCAGAGATATTGGAGACAATGAGCAGTTCTTC
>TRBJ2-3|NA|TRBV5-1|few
CASSLTGTVSTDTQYF
TGCGCCAGCAGCTTGACCGGGACGGTTAGCACAGATACGCAGTATTTT
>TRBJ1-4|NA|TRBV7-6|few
CASSFDSGDSNEKLFF
TGTGCCAGCAGCTTTGACAGTGGGGATTCTAATGAAAAACTGTTTTTT
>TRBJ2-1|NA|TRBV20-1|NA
CSARGGLINEQFF
TGCAGTGCTAGGGGAGGACTTATCAATGAGCAGTTCTTC
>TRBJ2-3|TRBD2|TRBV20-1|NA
CSAPHSGFPDTQYF
TGCAGTGCCCCCCATAGCGGGTTCCCAGATACGCAGTATTTT
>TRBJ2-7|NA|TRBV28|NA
CASSLTGFDDEQYF
TGTGCCAGCAGCCTTACGGGGTTCGACGACGAGCAGTACTTC
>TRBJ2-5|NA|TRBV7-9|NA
CATWGDAETQYF
TGTGCCACGTGGGGGGACGCCGAGACCCAGTACTTC
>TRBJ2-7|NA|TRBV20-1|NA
CSARAVGHTYEQYF
TGCAGTGCTAGGGCCGTAGGACATACCTACGAGCAGTACTTC
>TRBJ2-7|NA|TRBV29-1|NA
CSARTLGDEQYF
TGCAGCGCAAGGACCCTCGGGGACGAGCAGTACTTC
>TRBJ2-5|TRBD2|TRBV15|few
CATSKGLAGETQYF
TGTGCCACCAGCAAAGGACTAGCGGGAGAGACCCAGTACTTC
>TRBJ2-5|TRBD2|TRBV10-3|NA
CAISESRLAGLIQETQYF
TGTGCCATCAGTGAGTCTCGGCTAGCGGGGCTAATCCAAGAGACCCAGTACTTC
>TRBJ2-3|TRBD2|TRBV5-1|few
CASSLAIGLAGTDTQYF
TGCGCCAGCAGCTTGGCGATAGGACTAGCGGGCACAGATACGCAGTATTTT
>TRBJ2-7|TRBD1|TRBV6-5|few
CASSPGTGVIEQYF
TGTGCCAGCAGTCCAGGGACAGGGGTAATCGAGCAGTACTTC
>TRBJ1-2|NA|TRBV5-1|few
CASSLTADYGYTF
TGCGCCAGCAGCTTGACAGCCGACTATGGCTACACCTTC
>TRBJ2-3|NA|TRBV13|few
CASSLEDGGATDTQYF
TGTGCCAGCAGCCTTGAAGATGGGGGGGCAACAGATACGCAGTATTTT
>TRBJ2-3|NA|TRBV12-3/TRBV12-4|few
CASSIKGTQYF
TGTGCCAGCAGCATTAAGGGTACGCAGTATTTT
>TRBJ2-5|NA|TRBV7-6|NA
CASSLDFSPAGQETQYF
TGTGCCAGCAGCTTAGACTTCAGTCCGGCGGGGCAAGAGACCCAGTACTTC
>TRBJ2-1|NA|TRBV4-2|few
CASSQESGYNEQFF
TGTGCCAGCAGCCAAGAATCGGGATACAATGAGCAGTTCTTC
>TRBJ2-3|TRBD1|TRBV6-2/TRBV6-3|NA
CASSTRQGMADTQYF
TGTGCCAGCAGTACGCGACAGGGGATGGCAGATACGCAGTACTTT
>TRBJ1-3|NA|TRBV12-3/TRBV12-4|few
CASSSRRTGNTIYF
TGTGCCAGCAGTTCGCGGAGAACTGGAAACACCATATATTTT
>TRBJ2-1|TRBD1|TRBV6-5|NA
CASRRDRGRRDEQFF
TGTGCCAGCAGACGGGACAGGGGGCGCAGGGATGAGCAGTTCTTC
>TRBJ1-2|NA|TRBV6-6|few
CASSRSGVEGYTF
TGTGCCAGCAGTCGGTCAGGGGTGGAAGGCTACACCTTC
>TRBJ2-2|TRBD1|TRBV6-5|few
CASSTGTVNTGELFF
TGTGCCAGCAGTACCGGGACAGTGAACACCGGGGAGCTGTTTTTT
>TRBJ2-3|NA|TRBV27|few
CASKSEQGALDTQYF
TGTGCCAGCAAATCCGAACAGGGTGCCCTAGATACGCAGTATTTT
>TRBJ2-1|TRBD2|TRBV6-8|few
CAIARRGTPNEQFF
TGTGCCATCGCTAGGCGGGGGACCCCCAATGAGCAGTTCTTC
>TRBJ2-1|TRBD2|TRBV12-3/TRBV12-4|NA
CASRGGLAPFNEQFF
TGTGCCAGCAGGGGAGGACTAGCGCCTTTCAATGAGCAGTTCTTC
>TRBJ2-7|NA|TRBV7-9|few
CASSLGGALPGAYEQYF
TGTGCCAGCAGCTTAGGGGGGGCCCTGCCGGGGGCGTACGAGCAGTACTTC
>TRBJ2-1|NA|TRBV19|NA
CASSITITREQFF
TGTGCCAGTAGTATCACTATAACTAGGGAGCAGTTCTTC
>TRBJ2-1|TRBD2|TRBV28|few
CASSPTSGSPHEQFF
TGTGCCAGCAGTCCTACTAGCGGGAGTCCCCATGAGCAGTTCTTC
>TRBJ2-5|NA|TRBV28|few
CASSLNSWGDETQYF
TGTGCCAGCAGTCTCAACTCTTGGGGGGACGAGACCCAGTACTTC